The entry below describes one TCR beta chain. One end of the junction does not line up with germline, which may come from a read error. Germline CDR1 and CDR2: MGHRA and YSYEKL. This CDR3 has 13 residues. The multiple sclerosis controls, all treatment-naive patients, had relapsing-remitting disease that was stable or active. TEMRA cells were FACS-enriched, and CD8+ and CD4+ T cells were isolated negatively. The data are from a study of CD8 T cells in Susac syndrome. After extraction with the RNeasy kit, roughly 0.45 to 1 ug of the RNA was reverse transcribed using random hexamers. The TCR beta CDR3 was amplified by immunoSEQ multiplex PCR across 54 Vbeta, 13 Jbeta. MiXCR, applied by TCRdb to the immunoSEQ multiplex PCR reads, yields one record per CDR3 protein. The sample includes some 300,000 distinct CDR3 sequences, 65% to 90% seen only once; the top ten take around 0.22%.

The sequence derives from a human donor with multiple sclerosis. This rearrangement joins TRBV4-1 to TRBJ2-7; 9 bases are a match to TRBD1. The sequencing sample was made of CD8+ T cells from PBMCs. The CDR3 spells CASSLVTGTGRKF. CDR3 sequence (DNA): TGCGCCAGCAGCCTCGTCACCGGGACAGGGCGTAAATTC.